This is a list of T cell receptor beta chains from one sample in a study of blood T cell repertoires in COVID-19. Assay: immunoSEQ multiplex PCR; the TCRdb copy retains only in-frame clones and omits some. The sample gives 200,000 to 300,000 clones, nearly 90% of which show up once; 3% to 3.5% is in the top ten. Sequencing was performed on peripheral blood. The receptors were sampled from a man between 18 and 35 years old with active or convalescent COVID-19. The CDR3 runs from the conserved cysteine through the conserved F or W. A D gene is named only where the DNA matches it firmly. Only part of the rows carry a size: once, few, many, or a class if the clone is expanded.

j_gene	abundance	v_gene	d_gene	CDR3nt	CDR3aa
TRBJ2-2	-	TRBV6-2/TRBV6-3	-	TGTGCCAGCAGTTATAACTCGCGGGGGGAGCTGTTTTTT	CASSYNSRGELFF
TRBJ2-3	-	TRBV20-1	-	TGCAGTGCTAGTGCCGCGGGCACAGATACGCAGTATTTT	CSASAAGTDTQYF
TRBJ1-2	-	TRBV2	-	TGTGCCAGCAGTGAGGGAGGGGGGGAGTATGGCTACACCTTC	CASSEGGGEYGYTF
TRBJ1-6	-	TRBV19	-	TGTGCCAGTAGTATAGATGGGACTTCACGACCCCTCCACTTT	CASSIDGTSRPLHF
TRBJ2-1	-	TRBV19	TRBD2	TGTGCCACTAAGGGGACTAGCGGAGAATTGTCGTTCTTC	CATKGTSGELSFF
TRBJ2-3	medium-sized	TRBV12-5	TRBD2	TGTGCTAGTGGTTTGGGAAAACTAGCGGGAGTGTCAGATACGCAGTATTTT	CASGLGKLAGVSDTQYF
TRBJ2-7	-	TRBV27	-	TGTGCCAGCAGTTTAGCGGAACCGGCCCCCTACGAGCAGTACTTC	CASSLAEPAPYEQYF
TRBJ1-1	-	TRBV18	-	TGTGCCAGCTCCCCCTCCCAAGGGGAACAGCTACATAAAGCTTTCTTT	CASSPSQGEQLHKAFF
TRBJ1-1	-	TRBV27	TRBD1	TGTGCCAGCAGAGCCGGGAATAGGGACAGGGGGTTTTTAAGGACTGAAGCTTTCTTT	CASRAGNRDRGFLRTEAFF
TRBJ1-1	-	TRBV6-6	TRBD1	TGTGCCAGCAGCCACCAGGACAGGAAGAACACTGAAGCTTTCTTT	CASSHQDRKNTEAFF
TRBJ1-1	-	TRBV5-5	-	TGTGCCAGCAGTCACAGGGTTGAAGCTTTCTTT	CASSHRVEAFF
TRBJ2-7	-	TRBV7-9	-	TGTGCCAGCAGCGGGGGCCGGGACACTTTCTACGAGCAGTACTTC	CASSGGRDTFYEQYF
TRBJ1-1	-	TRBV12-3/TRBV12-4	TRBD1	TGTGCCAGCAGTCCGGACAGGGGGCAGGAAGCTTTCTTT	CASSPDRGQEAFF